These T cell receptor beta chains were read from a single sample in a study of long-term antiretroviral therapy in people with HIV. TCRdb's copy holds only in-frame clones and misses some; the assay was immunoSEQ multiplex PCR. This table has roughly 15,000 clones, around nine tenths appearing once. This material consisted of unsorted PBMCs, taken 6.9 years after starting antiretroviral therapy. The receptor source for this set is a middle-aged man with HIV. Each CDR3 is given with its conserved first and last residue. The order of the fields is D gene, V gene, J gene, clone size, CDR3 protein, CDR3 DNA. A D gene is named only where the DNA matches it firmly. Size is stated for part of the rows, as once, few or many counts, or as a class when the clone is expanded.

d_call: -
v_call: TRBV5-1
j_call: TRBJ2-5
clone_size: -
cdr3_aa: CASSLVDEGTQYF
cdr3_nt: TGCGCCAGCAGCTTAGTCGACGAGGGGACCCAGTACTTC

d_call: -
v_call: TRBV19
j_call: TRBJ1-5
clone_size: -
cdr3_aa: CASSIEGAGNQPQHF
cdr3_nt: TGTGCCAGTAGTATAGAAGGGGCCGGGAATCAGCCCCAGCATTTT

d_call: -
v_call: TRBV11-1
j_call: TRBJ1-1
clone_size: -
cdr3_aa: CASSLGGVRDTEAFF
cdr3_nt: TGTGCCAGCAGCTTAGGGGGAGTAAGGGACACTGAAGCTTTCTTT

d_call: TRBD1
v_call: TRBV5-1
j_call: TRBJ1-1
clone_size: -
cdr3_aa: CASSLEGQGGNTEAFF
cdr3_nt: TGCGCCAGCAGCTTGGAAGGACAGGGTGGGAACACTGAAGCTTTCTTT

d_call: TRBD1
v_call: TRBV19
j_call: TRBJ2-7
clone_size: -
cdr3_aa: CASSIAGTGAAYEQYF
cdr3_nt: TGTGCCAGTAGTATAGCCGGGACAGGGGCTGCCTACGAGCAGTACTTC

d_call: -
v_call: TRBV2
j_call: TRBJ2-2
clone_size: -
cdr3_aa: CASIWAGPTGELFF
cdr3_nt: TGTGCCAGCATTTGGGCCGGGCCCACCGGGGAGCTGTTTTTT

d_call: TRBD2
v_call: TRBV7-2
j_call: TRBJ2-7
clone_size: -
cdr3_aa: CASSYLAGDSYEQYF
cdr3_nt: TGTGCCAGCAGCTACCTAGCGGGGGACTCCTACGAGCAGTACTTC

d_call: TRBD1
v_call: TRBV29-1
j_call: TRBJ2-7
clone_size: -
cdr3_aa: CSAEVRDRGYEQYF
cdr3_nt: TGCAGCGCCGAAGTCCGGGACAGGGGCTACGAGCAGTACTTC

d_call: -
v_call: TRBV29-1
j_call: TRBJ1-5
clone_size: -
cdr3_aa: CSVDYGGAQPQHF
cdr3_nt: TGCAGCGTTGATTATGGGGGGGCTCAGCCCCAGCATTTT

d_call: -
v_call: TRBV6-1
j_call: TRBJ2-7
clone_size: -
cdr3_aa: CASSEGAGLYEQYF
cdr3_nt: TGTGCCAGCAGTGAAGGGGCAGGGCTCTACGAGCAGTACTTC

d_call: TRBD1
v_call: TRBV7-3
j_call: TRBJ2-3
clone_size: once
cdr3_aa: CASSLTGTDTQYF
cdr3_nt: TGTGCCAGCAGCCTGACAGGGACAGATACGCAGTATTTT

d_call: -
v_call: TRBV30
j_call: TRBJ1-5
clone_size: -
cdr3_aa: CAWSVQGQPQHF
cdr3_nt: TGTGCCTGGAGTGTACAGGGTCAGCCCCAGCATTTT

d_call: TRBD2
v_call: TRBV7-6
j_call: TRBJ2-3
clone_size: -
cdr3_aa: CASSLGAAGTSPVTDTQYF
cdr3_nt: TGTGCCAGCAGCTTAGGGGCCGCGGGGACTAGCCCCGTCACAGATACGCAGTATTTT

d_call: TRBD1
v_call: TRBV2
j_call: TRBJ1-3
clone_size: -
cdr3_aa: CASSEGDRVGGNTIYF
cdr3_nt: TGTGCCAGCAGTGAAGGGGACAGGGTCGGTGGAAACACCATATATTTT

d_call: TRBD1
v_call: TRBV5-6
j_call: TRBJ2-7
clone_size: -
cdr3_aa: CASNRRDREFIEQYF
cdr3_nt: TGTGCCAGCAACCGCCGGGACAGGGAGTTCATCGAGCAGTACTTC

d_call: -
v_call: TRBV5-1
j_call: TRBJ2-7
clone_size: -
cdr3_aa: CASSLQGSGQYF
cdr3_nt: TGCGCCAGCAGCTTACAGGGTTCTGGGCAGTACTTC

d_call: -
v_call: TRBV7-6
j_call: TRBJ2-3
clone_size: -
cdr3_aa: CASSFGTPGSDTQYF
cdr3_nt: TGTGCCAGCAGCTTCGGGACCCCTGGCTCAGATACGCAGTATTTT

d_call: -
v_call: TRBV27
j_call: TRBJ2-3
clone_size: -
cdr3_aa: CASSFPGQDTRRDTQYF
cdr3_nt: TGTGCCAGCAGTTTTCCGGGACAAGATACCAGACGAGATACGCAGTATTTT

d_call: -
v_call: TRBV6-5
j_call: TRBJ2-5
clone_size: -
cdr3_aa: CAVTSSDRWTQYF
cdr3_nt: TGTGCCGTTACTTCTAGCGACCGTTGGACCCAGTACTTC

d_call: -
v_call: TRBV14
j_call: TRBJ2-2
clone_size: -
cdr3_aa: CASSQIPRPKPGTSTTGELFF
cdr3_nt: TGTGCCAGCAGCCAAATCCCCCGTCCGAAACCCGGGACTTCCACCACCGGGGAGCTGTTTTTT

d_call: -
v_call: TRBV27
j_call: TRBJ2-5
clone_size: -
cdr3_aa: CASSLFRSLGETQYF
cdr3_nt: TGTGCCAGCAGTTTATTCAGGTCCCTCGGGGAGACCCAGTACTTC

d_call: -
v_call: TRBV9
j_call: TRBJ2-1
clone_size: -
cdr3_aa: CASSVGLSREQFF
cdr3_nt: TGTGCCAGCAGCGTAGGGCTTTCAAGGGAGCAGTTCTTC

d_call: -
v_call: TRBV19
j_call: TRBJ2-1
clone_size: once
cdr3_aa: CASSLGGTYNEQFF
cdr3_nt: TGTGCCAGTAGTCTCGGAGGAACCTACAATGAGCAGTTCTTC

d_call: -
v_call: TRBV7-6
j_call: TRBJ2-1
clone_size: -
cdr3_aa: CASSNSGRQFF
cdr3_nt: TGTGCCAGCAGCAATAGCGGCAGGCAGTTCTTC

d_call: TRBD1
v_call: TRBV7-9
j_call: TRBJ1-1
clone_size: -
cdr3_aa: CATTKGTGGMNTEAFF
cdr3_nt: TGTGCCACCACAAAGGGGACAGGGGGAATGAACACTGAAGCTTTCTTT

d_call: TRBD2
v_call: TRBV7-6
j_call: TRBJ2-5
clone_size: -
cdr3_aa: CASSPGGTQYF
cdr3_nt: TGTGCCAGCAGCCCGGGGGGGACCCAGTACTTC

d_call: -
v_call: TRBV6-5
j_call: TRBJ1-2
clone_size: -
cdr3_aa: CASNMDGSEGYTF
cdr3_nt: TGTGCCAGCAACATGGACGGTTCTGAAGGCTACACCTTC

d_call: TRBD1
v_call: TRBV7-9
j_call: TRBJ1-1
clone_size: -
cdr3_aa: CASSLLGQGEAEAFF
cdr3_nt: TGTGCCAGCAGCTTGCTGGGACAGGGGGAGGCTGAAGCTTTCTTT

d_call: -
v_call: TRBV28
j_call: TRBJ2-3
clone_size: -
cdr3_aa: CASSREDTSTDTQYF
cdr3_nt: TGTGCCAGCAGCCGGGAAGACACTAGCACAGATACGCAGTATTTT

d_call: TRBD1
v_call: TRBV28
j_call: TRBJ2-7
clone_size: -
cdr3_aa: CASRRQGFAYEQYF
cdr3_nt: TGTGCCAGCAGACGACAGGGGTTTGCCTACGAGCAGTACTTC

d_call: TRBD1
v_call: TRBV7-6
j_call: TRBJ1-4
clone_size: -
cdr3_aa: CASSLSSGQGVIPSGVFF
cdr3_nt: TGTGCCAGCAGCCTTTCGTCTGGACAGGGCGTAATACCCTCGGGTGTGTTTTTT

d_call: -
v_call: TRBV5-6
j_call: TRBJ1-5
clone_size: -
cdr3_aa: CASSADRGIYSNQPQHF
cdr3_nt: TGTGCCAGCAGTGCCGACAGAGGAATTTATAGCAATCAGCCCCAGCATTTT

d_call: -
v_call: TRBV28
j_call: TRBJ2-1
clone_size: -
cdr3_aa: CASSPPTLHEQFF
cdr3_nt: TGTGCCAGCAGCCCACCGACCCTACATGAGCAGTTCTTC

d_call: -
v_call: TRBV7-9
j_call: TRBJ2-4
clone_size: -
cdr3_aa: CASSLGGANIQYF
cdr3_nt: TGTGCCAGCAGCTTGGGGGGAGCGAACATTCAGTACTTC

d_call: TRBD2
v_call: TRBV7-9
j_call: TRBJ2-1
clone_size: -
cdr3_aa: CASSSTSGGEYNEQFF
cdr3_nt: TGTGCCAGCAGCTCGACTAGCGGAGGGGAGTACAATGAGCAGTTCTTC

d_call: -
v_call: TRBV4-1
j_call: TRBJ2-7
clone_size: -
cdr3_aa: CASSQETGAGLGTTYEQYF
cdr3_nt: TGCGCCAGCAGCCAAGAAACAGGGGCCGGGTTGGGGACTACCTACGAGCAGTACTTC

d_call: -
v_call: TRBV14
j_call: TRBJ1-4
clone_size: -
cdr3_aa: CASSREWAVNEKLFF
cdr3_nt: TGTGCCAGCAGCAGAGAATGGGCGGTTAATGAAAAACTGTTTTTT

d_call: TRBD2
v_call: TRBV6-4
j_call: TRBJ2-1
clone_size: -
cdr3_aa: CASSATAGVSYEQFF
cdr3_nt: TGTGCCAGCAGTGCCACAGCGGGAGTTTCTTATGAGCAGTTCTTC

d_call: -
v_call: TRBV9
j_call: TRBJ1-4
clone_size: -
cdr3_aa: CASSAQGGAANEKLFF
cdr3_nt: TGTGCCAGCAGCGCCCAGGGAGGGGCAGCTAATGAAAAACTGTTTTTT

d_call: TRBD1
v_call: TRBV2
j_call: TRBJ2-3
clone_size: -
cdr3_aa: CASSATGTGYADTQYF
cdr3_nt: TGTGCCAGCAGTGCCACCGGGACAGGGTATGCAGATACGCAGTATTTT

d_call: -
v_call: TRBV6-6
j_call: TRBJ1-5
clone_size: -
cdr3_aa: CASSTSGKGDNQPQHF
cdr3_nt: TGTGCCAGCAGTACTTCAGGGAAGGGCGACAATCAGCCCCAGCATTTT

d_call: -
v_call: TRBV5-5
j_call: TRBJ1-5
clone_size: -
cdr3_aa: CASSLEGGRQPQHF
cdr3_nt: TGTGCCAGCAGCTTGGAGGGCGGCCGTCAGCCCCAGCATTTT

d_call: TRBD2
v_call: TRBV6-5
j_call: TRBJ2-7
clone_size: -
cdr3_aa: CASSYQGTSGRLSF
cdr3_nt: TGTGCCAGCAGTTACCAGGGAACTAGCGGGCGCCTTTCCTTC

d_call: -
v_call: TRBV6-5
j_call: TRBJ2-5
clone_size: -
cdr3_aa: CATEGAQETQYF
cdr3_nt: TGTGCCACCGAGGGCGCCCAAGAGACCCAGTACTTC

d_call: -
v_call: TRBV6-1
j_call: TRBJ1-4
clone_size: -
cdr3_aa: CASRFQWSPEKLFF
cdr3_nt: TGTGCCAGCAGATTTCAGTGGTCCCCTGAAAAACTGTTTTTT

d_call: TRBD2
v_call: TRBV9
j_call: TRBJ2-3
clone_size: -
cdr3_aa: CASSPSGSSTDTQYF
cdr3_nt: TGTGCCAGCAGCCCTAGCGGGAGTAGCACAGATACGCAGTATTTT

d_call: -
v_call: TRBV28
j_call: TRBJ2-2
clone_size: -
cdr3_aa: CASSSRRALTGELFF
cdr3_nt: TGTGCCAGCAGTTCCCGCCGCGCCTTAACCGGGGAGCTGTTTTTT

d_call: TRBD2
v_call: TRBV9
j_call: TRBJ2-2
clone_size: -
cdr3_aa: CASSVVSGGRAGELFF
cdr3_nt: TGTGCCAGCAGCGTAGTTTCCGGCGGGAGGGCCGGGGAGCTGTTTTTT

d_call: -
v_call: TRBV18
j_call: TRBJ1-3
clone_size: -
cdr3_aa: CASSPRDSGNTIYF
cdr3_nt: TGTGCCAGCTCACCTAGGGACTCTGGAAACACCATATATTTT

d_call: -
v_call: TRBV7-8
j_call: TRBJ2-5
clone_size: once
cdr3_aa: CASSRRRQQETQYF
cdr3_nt: TGTGCCAGCAGCCGCCGGAGGCAGCAAGAGACCCAGTACTTC

d_call: -
v_call: TRBV2
j_call: TRBJ1-2
clone_size: medium-sized
cdr3_aa: CASEGFYGYTF
cdr3_nt: TGTGCCAGTGAGGGGTTTTATGGCTACACCTTC

d_call: -
v_call: TRBV5-1
j_call: TRBJ2-7
clone_size: -
cdr3_aa: CASSSGWERVYEQYF
cdr3_nt: TGCGCCAGCAGCTCGGGGTGGGAGCGGGTCTACGAGCAGTACTTC

d_call: -
v_call: TRBV4-3
j_call: TRBJ2-1
clone_size: -
cdr3_aa: CASRLRTAPGGEQFF
cdr3_nt: TGCGCCAGCCGATTGAGGACTGCCCCCGGTGGTGAGCAGTTCTTC

d_call: TRBD2
v_call: TRBV5-4
j_call: TRBJ2-1
clone_size: once
cdr3_aa: CASSLGLAVVDEQFF
cdr3_nt: TGTGCCAGCAGCTTGGGACTAGCGGTGGTCGATGAGCAGTTCTTC

d_call: -
v_call: TRBV7-6
j_call: TRBJ2-7
clone_size: -
cdr3_aa: CASSLSSYEQYF
cdr3_nt: TGTGCCAGCAGTCTGTCCTCCTACGAGCAGTACTTC

d_call: TRBD1
v_call: TRBV7-9
j_call: TRBJ2-7
clone_size: -
cdr3_aa: CASSLAMGQAYEQYF
cdr3_nt: TGTGCCAGCAGCTTAGCCATGGGACAGGCTTACGAGCAGTACTTC

d_call: TRBD1
v_call: TRBV5-1
j_call: TRBJ2-1
clone_size: -
cdr3_aa: CASSMGQGNNEQFF
cdr3_nt: TGCGCCAGCAGCATGGGACAGGGGAACAATGAGCAGTTCTTC

d_call: TRBD1
v_call: TRBV28
j_call: TRBJ1-4
clone_size: -
cdr3_aa: CASSPQGAQVNEKLFF
cdr3_nt: TGTGCCAGCAGTCCCCAGGGGGCGCAGGTTAATGAAAAACTGTTTTTT

d_call: -
v_call: TRBV28
j_call: TRBJ1-5
clone_size: -
cdr3_aa: CASSFQGMDQPQHF
cdr3_nt: TGTGCCAGCAGTTTTCAGGGAATGGATCAGCCCCAGCATTTT

d_call: -
v_call: TRBV5-4
j_call: TRBJ1-4
clone_size: -
cdr3_aa: CASSQREYATNEKLFF
cdr3_nt: TGTGCCAGCAGCCAGAGGGAGTATGCAACTAATGAAAAACTGTTTTTT